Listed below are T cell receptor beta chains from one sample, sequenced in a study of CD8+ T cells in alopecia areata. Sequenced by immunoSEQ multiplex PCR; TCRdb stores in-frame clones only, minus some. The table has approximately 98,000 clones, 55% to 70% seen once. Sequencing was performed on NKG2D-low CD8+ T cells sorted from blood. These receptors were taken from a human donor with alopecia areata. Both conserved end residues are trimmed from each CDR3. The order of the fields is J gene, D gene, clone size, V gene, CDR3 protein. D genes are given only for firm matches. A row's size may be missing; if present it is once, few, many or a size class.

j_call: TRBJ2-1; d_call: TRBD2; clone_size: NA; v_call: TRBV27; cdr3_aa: ASSLSVAGSYNEQF
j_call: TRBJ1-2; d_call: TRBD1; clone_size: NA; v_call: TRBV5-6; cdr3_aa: ASSLRGVNYGYT
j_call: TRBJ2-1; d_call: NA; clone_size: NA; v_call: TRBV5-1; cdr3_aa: ASRAGNEQF
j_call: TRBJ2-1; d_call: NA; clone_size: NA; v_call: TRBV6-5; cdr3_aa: ASSYSKLDVQF
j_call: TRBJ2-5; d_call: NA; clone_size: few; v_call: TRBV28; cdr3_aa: ASRRRGGQETQY
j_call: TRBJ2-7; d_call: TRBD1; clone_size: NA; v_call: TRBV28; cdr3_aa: ASSIGTVGY
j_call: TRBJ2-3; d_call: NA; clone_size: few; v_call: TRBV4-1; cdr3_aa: ASSPDADTQY
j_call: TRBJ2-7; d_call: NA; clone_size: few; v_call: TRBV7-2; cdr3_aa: ASSLGVGIYEQY
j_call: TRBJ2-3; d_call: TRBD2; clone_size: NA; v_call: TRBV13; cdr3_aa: ASSFAGTSGTMYTDTQY
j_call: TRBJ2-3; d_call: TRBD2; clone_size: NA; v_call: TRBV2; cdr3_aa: ASNGGPSGTDTQY
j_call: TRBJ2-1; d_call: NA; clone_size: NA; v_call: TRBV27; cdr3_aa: ASSQRGFGGPADVFNEQF
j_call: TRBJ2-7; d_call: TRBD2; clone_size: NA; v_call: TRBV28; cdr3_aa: ASSLGLADSAYEQY
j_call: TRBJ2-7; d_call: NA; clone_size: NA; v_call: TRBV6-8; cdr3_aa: ASRSEGELTYEQY
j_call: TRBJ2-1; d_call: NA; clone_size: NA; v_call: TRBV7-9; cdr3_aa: ASSPKQGNEQF
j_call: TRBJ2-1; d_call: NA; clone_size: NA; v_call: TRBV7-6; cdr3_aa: ASSLAGGPMGEQF
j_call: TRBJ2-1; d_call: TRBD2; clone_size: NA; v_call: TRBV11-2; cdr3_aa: ASSYPGLYNEQF
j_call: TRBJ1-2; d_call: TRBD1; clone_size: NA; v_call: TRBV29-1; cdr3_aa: SVDLGTDYGYT
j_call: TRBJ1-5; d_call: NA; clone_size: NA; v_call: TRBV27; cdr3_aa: ASNPGLSNQPQH
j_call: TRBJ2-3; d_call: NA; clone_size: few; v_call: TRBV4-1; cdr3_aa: ASSGLHRSTDTQY
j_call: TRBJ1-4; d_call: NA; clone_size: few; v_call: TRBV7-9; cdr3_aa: ASSRLWPGSTNEKLF
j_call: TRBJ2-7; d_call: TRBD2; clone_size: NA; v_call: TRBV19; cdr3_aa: ASSMEPGLVYEQY
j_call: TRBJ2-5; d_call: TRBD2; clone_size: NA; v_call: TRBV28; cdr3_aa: ASSDSGAMETQY
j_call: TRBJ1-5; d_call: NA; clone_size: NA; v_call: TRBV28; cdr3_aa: ASSLIGGGQPQH
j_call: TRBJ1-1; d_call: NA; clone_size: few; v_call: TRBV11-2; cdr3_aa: ASSLGVGQLEAF
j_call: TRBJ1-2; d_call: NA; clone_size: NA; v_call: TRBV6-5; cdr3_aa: ASSYRVNYGYT
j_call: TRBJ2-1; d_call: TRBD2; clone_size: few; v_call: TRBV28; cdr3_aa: ASSPRPSKRESLSLQF
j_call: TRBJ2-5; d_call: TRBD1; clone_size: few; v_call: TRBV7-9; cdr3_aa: ASSIGTGTQETQY
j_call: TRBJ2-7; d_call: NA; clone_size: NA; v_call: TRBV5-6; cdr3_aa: ASRGGTDDEQY
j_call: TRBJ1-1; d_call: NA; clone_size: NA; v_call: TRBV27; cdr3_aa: ASSSGGARGTEAF
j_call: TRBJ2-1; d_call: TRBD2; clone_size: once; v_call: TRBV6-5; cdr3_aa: ASKLAGSKDEQF
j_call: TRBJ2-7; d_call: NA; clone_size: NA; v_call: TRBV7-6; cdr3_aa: ASSLDSSLSYEQY
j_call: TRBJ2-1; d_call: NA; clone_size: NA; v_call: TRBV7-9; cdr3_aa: ASSPSGDNEQF
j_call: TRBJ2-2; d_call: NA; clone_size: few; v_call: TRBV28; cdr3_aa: ASEPTTVLAGELF
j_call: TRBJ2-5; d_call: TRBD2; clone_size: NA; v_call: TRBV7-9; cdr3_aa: ASTTISSGSKETQY
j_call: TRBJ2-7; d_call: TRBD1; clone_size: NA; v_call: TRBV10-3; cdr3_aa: AISPAGTGGSYEQY
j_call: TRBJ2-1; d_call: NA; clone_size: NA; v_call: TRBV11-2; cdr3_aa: ASSWNEQF
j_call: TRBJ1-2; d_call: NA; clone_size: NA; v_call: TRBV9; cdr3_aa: ASSGWTDKDYGYT
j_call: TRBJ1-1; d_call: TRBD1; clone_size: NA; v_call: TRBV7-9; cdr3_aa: ASSGQGAFEAF
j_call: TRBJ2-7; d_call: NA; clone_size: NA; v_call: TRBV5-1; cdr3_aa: ASSLGLDYEQY
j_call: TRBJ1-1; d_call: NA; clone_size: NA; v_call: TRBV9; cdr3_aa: ASSPRSSLNTEAF
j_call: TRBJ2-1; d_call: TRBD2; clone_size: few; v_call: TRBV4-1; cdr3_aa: ASSQGTSGPNEQF
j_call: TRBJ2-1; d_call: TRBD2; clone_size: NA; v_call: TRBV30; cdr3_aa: AWGTTSSYNEQF
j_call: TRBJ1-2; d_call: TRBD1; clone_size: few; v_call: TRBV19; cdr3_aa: ASAERTGKYGYT
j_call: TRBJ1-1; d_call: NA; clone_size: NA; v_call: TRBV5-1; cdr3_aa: ASSLSGMNTEAF
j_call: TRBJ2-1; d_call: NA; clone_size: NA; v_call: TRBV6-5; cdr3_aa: ASSYHQAYNEQF
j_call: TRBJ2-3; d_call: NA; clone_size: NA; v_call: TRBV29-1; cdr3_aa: SVVGLTRTDTQY
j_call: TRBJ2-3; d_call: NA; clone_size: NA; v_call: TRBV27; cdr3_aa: ASGRGPDTQY
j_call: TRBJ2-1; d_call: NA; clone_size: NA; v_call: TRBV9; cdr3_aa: ASSVGGLSSYNEQF
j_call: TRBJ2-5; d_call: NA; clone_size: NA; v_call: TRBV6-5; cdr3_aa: ASSYNLLNPQETQY
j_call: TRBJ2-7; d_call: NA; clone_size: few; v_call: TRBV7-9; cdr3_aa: ASSSDKTYEQY
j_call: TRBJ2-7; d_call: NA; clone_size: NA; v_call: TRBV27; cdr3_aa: ASKPEATSSYEQY
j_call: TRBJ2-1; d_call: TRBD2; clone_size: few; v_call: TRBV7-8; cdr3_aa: ASSGASGQNNEQF
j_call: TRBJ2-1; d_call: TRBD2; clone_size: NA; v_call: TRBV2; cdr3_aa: AYVRPSGRGPPYNEQF
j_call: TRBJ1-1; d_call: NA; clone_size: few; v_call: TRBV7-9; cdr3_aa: ASSRRQLNTEAF
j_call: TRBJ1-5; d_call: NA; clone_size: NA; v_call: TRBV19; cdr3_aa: ASLTGNQPQH
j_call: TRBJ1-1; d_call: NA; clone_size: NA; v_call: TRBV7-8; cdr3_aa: ASLQENTEAF
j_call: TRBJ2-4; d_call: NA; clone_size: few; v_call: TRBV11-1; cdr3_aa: ASRDRTGSNIQY
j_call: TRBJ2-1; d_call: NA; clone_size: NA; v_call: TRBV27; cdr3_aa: ASSPVGRALL